This T cell receptor beta chain is from a study of shared T cell receptors in the human thymus. Libraries were prepared by immunoSEQ multiplex PCR; TCRdb keeps only in-frame clonotypes and omits some of them. The sample records hundreds of thousands of clones, around three quarters being singletons. Separately, the same data were catalogued under a study of human thymus T cells. From that second work: Immunologically healthy infants in Finland undergoing congenital heart defect surgery were the donors. Related work found strong thymic repertoire overlap between unrelated individuals.

Sequenced: thymocytes. The source of this sequence is a boy in the first two years of life with a congenital heart defect.

Here the CDR3 DNA reads TGCGCCAGCAGCTTGGGTAGTCCTCTAGCCAAAAACATTCAGTACTTC. This translates into CASSLGSPLAKNIQYF. The rearrangement joins TRBV5-1 to TRBJ2-4; D unclear. Trimming took 0 bases from V and 0 from J, leaving 10 bases between them. Germline assignment: CDR1 SGHRS and CDR2 YFSETQ. This CDR3 contains 16 residues.